The 17 T cell receptor beta chains reported below all come from one sample, sequenced in a study of cytomegalovirus exposure and HLA in healthy donors. A multiplex PCR was run with 60 Vbeta primers and 13 Jbeta primers. Measured with immunoSEQ multiplex PCR; TCRdb has only the in-frame clones, and not every one. Among around 100,000 clones listed, 70% to 80% were seen once. The sequencing input was PBMCs. The receptors were sampled from a woman aged 55-70 years in good health and CMV-seropositive.

This clone was found once. The chain couples TRBV30 to TRBJ2-2; D is possibly TRBD2 (6 bases). V lost 2 bases and J lost 4, with 11 bases in between. CDR3 length: 14 amino acids. Germline loops: CDR1 GTSNPN, CDR2 SVGIG (reference sequence). DNA for the CDR3: TGTGCCTGGAGTACCGGGAGCGGCACCGGGGAGCTGTTTTTT. Residues: CAWSTGSGTGELFF. The full variable domain, completed using reference TRBV30 and TRBJ2-2, is SQTIHQWPATLVQPVGSPLSLECTVEGTSNPNLYWYRQAAGRGLQLLFYSVGIGQISSEVPQNLSASRPQDRQFILSSKKLLLSDSGFYLCAWSTGSGTGELFFGEGSRLTVL.

DNA of the CDR3: TGTGCCAGCAGTTCCTCAGGGGGAAGCAATCAGCCCCAGCATTTT. This codes for CASSSSGGSNQPQHF. The V gene is TRBV6-5, the J gene TRBJ1-5; 7 nucleotides line up with TRBD1. V lost 4 bases, J lost 1 base, and 4 bases stayed unmatched. Germline CDR1 and CDR2: MNHEY and SVGAGI. CDR3 length: 15 residues.

The chain recombines TRBV10-2 with TRBJ2-6, with 13 bases aligning to TRBD2. The ends lost 5 bases at V and 2 bases at J; junction bases unmatched: 6. Germline V gene data show CDR1 as WSHSY and CDR2 as SAAADI. The CDR3 is 18 residues long. CDR3 in DNA: TGCGCCAGCAGTAGAGGACTAGCGGGGGTGCCTGGGGCCAACGTCCTGACTTTC. This codes for CASSRGLAGVPGANVLTF.

CDR3 residues: CASSTTWDRGGLRSQHF. The CDR3 DNA is TGTGCCAGTAGTACCACTTGGGACAGGGGAGGCCTCAGGTCCCAGCATTTT. The chain has TRBV19 and TRBJ1-5; TRBD1 matches 10 bases. Germline CDR1 reads LNHDA; CDR2 reads SQIVND (reference sequence). V was clipped by 4 bases and J by 11 bases; unmatched bases: 17. The CDR3 extends over 17 amino acids.

This chain links TRBV30 with TRBJ1-1, with 8 bases lining up with TRBD1. The CDR3 sequence is 13 residues long. V was pared by 8 bases and J by 1 base, with 6 bases of the junction left unmatched. In germline, CDR1 is GTSNPN, CDR2 SVGIG (reference sequence). The CDR3 bases are TGTGCCGGCGTAGGACAGGGGAACACTGAAGCTTTCTTT. Residues: CAGVGQGNTEAFF.

The genes are TRBV4-1 and TRBJ2-1, with D possibly TRBD1 on 7 matching bases. CDR3 size: 16 residues. Trimming pared 1 base from V and 9 bases from J, leaving 19 bases between. The germline CDR1 and CDR2 sequences are MGHRA and YSYEKL. The CDR3 reads CASSQGFGAGGGEQFF. The DNA of the CDR3 is TGCGCCAGCAGCCAAGGGTTCGGGGCAGGGGGAGGTGAGCAGTTCTTC.

The chain employs TRBV28 and TRBJ1-2; TRBD1 aligns across 9 bases. CDR1 is MDHEN and CDR2 is SYDVKM in the germline V gene. Trimming removed 6 bases from V and 4 bases from J; junction bases left unmatched: 12. This CDR3 is 16 amino acids long. This CDR3 is CASSPGQGAFRYGYTF. The CDR3 DNA reads TGTGCCAGCAGCCCGGGACAGGGAGCCTTTCGCTATGGCTACACCTTC.

J is TRBJ2-5 and V is TRBV10-3, with D maybe TRBD1 (5 bases). The J call may be incorrect, as the DNA end agrees better with TRBJ2-7. This CDR3 has 13 residues. The germline V gene has CDR1 ENHRY and CDR2 SYGVKD. CDR3 nucleotide sequence: TGTGCCATCAGTGAGTCTGTAAGGGGCGAGCAGTACTTC. It yields the protein CAISESVRGEQYF.

This clone appeared a single time. V is TRBV5-1 and J is TRBJ1-1; unclear D gene. The CDR3 loop spans 13 amino acids. V was cut by 6 bases and J by 2 bases, with 11 bases left in between. CDR1 and CDR2 from the germline V gene are SGHRS and YFSETQ. The CDR3 DNA is TGCGCCAGCACCATGCGGGGTAACACTGAAGCTTTCTTT. As protein: CASTMRGNTEAFF.

The chain has TRBV9 and TRBJ1-1; D gene uncertain. Per germline, CDR1 SGDLS and CDR2 YYNGEE. The CDR3 length is 15 residues. V lost 0 bases, J lost 4 bases, and 13 bases lay in between. The chain's CDR3 is CASSVGGGSSTEAFF. Here the CDR3 DNA reads TGTGCCAGCAGCGTAGGAGGAGGGTCCAGCACTGAAGCTTTCTTT.

V and J are TRBV5-5 and TRBJ2-3; tentatively, D is TRBD1 (6 bases). This CDR3 is built from 15 residues. Trimming shortened V by 4 bases and J by 3 bases, and 15 bases separated the two germline ends. The V gene's germline CDR1 is SGHKS and CDR2 YYEKEE (reference sequence). CDR3 sequence: CASSLKGGTTDTQYF. CDR3 DNA: TGTGCCAGCAGCCTTAAAGGGGGAACGACAGATACGCAGTATTTT.

This clone appeared a few times. The V and J genes are TRBV6-5 and TRBJ1-2; D is unclear. Between the trimmed V and J ends, which lost 6 bases and 1 base, there was a span of 6 bases. Germline V gene lookup returns CDR1 MNHEY and CDR2 SVGAGI. This CDR3 is 12 amino acids long. The CDR3 sequence is CASRTSNYGYTF. The CDR3 nucleotides read TGTGCCAGCAGGACAAGTAACTATGGCTACACCTTC.

This clone has only a few counts. This rearrangement joins TRBV5-6 to TRBJ2-3; D gene unclear. From germline, CDR1 is SGHDT and CDR2 YYEEEE. The CDR3 runs 14 residues. Trimming cost V 1 base and J 4 bases, with 10 bases left between them. The CDR3 protein is CASSLRFQADTQYF. The DNA of the CDR3 is TGTGCCAGCAGCTTGAGGTTTCAGGCAGATACGCAGTATTTT.

The chain couples TRBV25-1 to TRBJ2-1; 10 bases align to TRBD2. Germline-derived CDR1 and CDR2 are MGHDK and SYGVNS. The V gene end was trimmed by 6 bases and the J gene end by 8 bases; junction bases not matched to a gene: 7. The CDR3 sequence is 14 residues long. The CDR3 protein is CASSLAGVFDEQFF. CDR3 bases: TGTGCCAGCAGCCTAGCGGGAGTCTTCGATGAGCAGTTCTTC.

The chain carries TRBV5-8 and TRBJ2-3; 13 bases match TRBD2. CDR1 and CDR2 (germline): SGHTS, YDEGEE. The CDR3 covers 17 residues. J lost 1 base, V lost 4 bases, and 6 bases had no gene match. In nucleotides, the CDR3 is TGTGCCAGCAGCGCCGGGACTAGCGGGATGGGCACAGATACGCAGTATTTT. Its translation: CASSAGTSGMGTDTQYF.

A word on this clone: The junction shows a germline mismatch at one end, possibly a read error. V gene TRBV19 combines with J gene TRBJ2-7; unclear D gene. CDR3 length: 15 residues. Germline V lookup: CDR1 LNHDA, CDR2 SQIVND (reference sequence). The DNA of the CDR3 is TGTGCCAGTAGTTTAGACACCCCGAGTCACTACGAGCAGTACTTC. Translation gives CASSLDTPSHYEQYF.

The table lists this clone with a count of one. The J gene is TRBJ2-7, the V gene TRBV19, with no clear D. Trimming stripped 5 bases from V and 0 bases from J, with 11 bases between. This CDR3 comprises 14 residues. Germline V gene data show CDR1 as LNHDA and CDR2 as SQIVND (reference sequence). The CDR3 region has the DNA TGTGCCAGTAGTCCCCAAACAACCTCCTACGAGCAGTACTTC. Translation: CASSPQTTSYEQYF.